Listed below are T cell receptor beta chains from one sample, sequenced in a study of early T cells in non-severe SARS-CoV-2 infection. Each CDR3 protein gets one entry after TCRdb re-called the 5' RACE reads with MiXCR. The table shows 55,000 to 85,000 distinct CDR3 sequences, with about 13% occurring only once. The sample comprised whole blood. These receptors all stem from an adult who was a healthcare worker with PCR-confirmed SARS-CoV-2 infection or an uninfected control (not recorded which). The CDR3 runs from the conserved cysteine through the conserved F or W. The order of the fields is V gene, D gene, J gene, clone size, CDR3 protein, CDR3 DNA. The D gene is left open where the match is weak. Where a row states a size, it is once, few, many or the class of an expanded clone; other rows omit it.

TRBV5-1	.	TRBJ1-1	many	CASSSDSFNTEAFF	TGCGCCAGCAGCTCGGACAGCTTTAACACTGAAGCTTTCTTT
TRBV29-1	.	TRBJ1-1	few	CSVAENTEAFF	TGCAGCGTCGCAGAGAACACTGAAGCTTTCTTT
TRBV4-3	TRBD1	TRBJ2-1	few	CASSQWAGTGNEQFF	TGCGCCAGCAGCCAATGGGCCGGGACAGGCAATGAGCAGTTCTTC
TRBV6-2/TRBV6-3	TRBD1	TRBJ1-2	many	CASSFNREGTGNYGYTF	TGTGCCAGCAGTTTTAATCGAGAGGGGACAGGAAACTATGGCTACACCTTC
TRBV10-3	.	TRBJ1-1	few	CASRQDTEAFF	TGTGCCTCCCGACAGGATACTGAAGCTTTCTTT
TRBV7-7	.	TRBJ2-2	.	CASSPRGATGELFF	TGTGCCAGCAGCCCTAGGGGGGCCACCGGGGAGCTGTTTTTT
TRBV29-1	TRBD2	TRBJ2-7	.	CSVWGGLAGYEQYF	TGCAGCGTTTGGGGGGGACTAGCGGGCTACGAGCAGTACTTC
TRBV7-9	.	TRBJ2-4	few	CASTLGGDAPFNF	TGTGCCAGCACTCTAGGAGGGGACGCCCCCTTCAACTTC
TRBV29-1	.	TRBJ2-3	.	CSVEDPPLRTDTQYF	TGCAGCGTTGAAGATCCCCCTCTTAGGACAGATACGCAGTATTTT
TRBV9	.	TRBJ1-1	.	CASSVAQMNTEAFF	TGTGCCAGCAGCGTAGCCCAGATGAACACTGAAGCTTTCTTT
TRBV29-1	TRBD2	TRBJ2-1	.	CSAAPPGGGGNEQFF	TGCAGCGCAGCCCCCCCTGGCGGGGGAGGGAATGAGCAGTTCTTC
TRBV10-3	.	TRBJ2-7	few	CAISESRYEQYF	TGTGCCATCAGTGAGTCGAGGTACGAGCAGTACTTC
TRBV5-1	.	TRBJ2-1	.	CASRLSGAPNEQFF	TGCGCCAGCAGATTATCAGGGGCCCCCAATGAGCAGTTCTTC
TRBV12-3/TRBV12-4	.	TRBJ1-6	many	CASTAGSPLHF	TGTGCCAGCACCGCCGGTTCACCCCTCCACTTT
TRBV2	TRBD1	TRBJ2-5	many	CASSGTGGQETQYF	TGTGCCAGCAGTGGGACAGGGGGACAAGAGACCCAGTACTTC
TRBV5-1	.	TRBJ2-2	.	CASSLRPDKPPTGELFF	TGCGCCAGCAGCTTGAGGCCGGACAAGCCCCCCACCGGGGAGCTGTTTTTT
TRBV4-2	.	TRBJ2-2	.	CASSQDPRDGELFF	TGTGCCAGCAGCCAAGATCCCCGGGACGGGGAGCTGTTTTTT
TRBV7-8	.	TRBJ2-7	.	CASSHAGTEYEQYF	TGTGCCAGCAGCCACGCAGGGACGGAGTACGAGCAGTACTTC
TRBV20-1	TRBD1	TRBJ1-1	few	CSASDRGLMNTEAFF	TGCAGTGCATCGGACAGGGGACTCATGAACACTGAAGCTTTCTTT
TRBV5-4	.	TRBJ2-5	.	CASTPQGRQETQYF	TGTGCCAGCACCCCACAGGGGAGGCAAGAGACCCAGTACTTC
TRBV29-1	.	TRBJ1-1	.	CSTFPWVGTEAFF	TGCAGCACCTTTCCGTGGGTCGGCACTGAAGCTTTCTTT
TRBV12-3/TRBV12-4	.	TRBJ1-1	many	CASRAGIMNTEAFF	TGTGCCAGCCGCGCAGGAATCATGAACACTGAAGCTTTCTTT
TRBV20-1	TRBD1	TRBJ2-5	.	CSARDRGHQETQYF	TGCAGTGCTAGAGATAGGGGGCACCAAGAGACCCAGTACTTC
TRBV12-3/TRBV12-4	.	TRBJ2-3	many	CASSLTDTQYF	TGTGCCAGCAGTCTTACAGATACGCAGTATTTT
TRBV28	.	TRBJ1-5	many	CASSLLLISGSNQPQHF	TGTGCCAGCAGTCTTCTCCTGATTAGTGGGAGCAATCAGCCCCAGCATTTT
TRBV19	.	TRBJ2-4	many	CASSMGLNIQYF	TGTGCCAGTAGTATGGGCCTTAACATTCAGTACTTC
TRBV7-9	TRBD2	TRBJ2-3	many	CASSSRTSRSTDTQYF	TGTGCCAGCAGCTCCCGGACTAGTAGGAGCACAGATACGCAGTATTTT
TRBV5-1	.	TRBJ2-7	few	CASSAGPQNYEQYF	TGCGCCAGCAGCGCGGGACCGCAAAACTACGAGCAGTACTTC
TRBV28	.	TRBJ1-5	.	CASSLLLFNQPQHF	TGTGCCAGCAGTTTATTGCTGTTCAATCAGCCCCAGCATTTT